The source of this TCR beta chain is a study of blood T cell repertoires in COVID-19. Study background: Researchers got acute and convalescent COVID-19 samples from the United States, Italy and Spain. T cells, B-cell-depleted T cells, or PBMCs supplied cDNA or gDNA.

Authors' analysis steps: Estimates of nucleated cell counts were drawn from the amplification of reference gene primers. The data were produced by immunoSEQ multiplex PCR, yet TCRdb's version contains in-frame clones alone and is incomplete. V and J calls plus clone size are reproduced from that table; the DNA served to infer D and trimming. The table shows 400,000 to 450,000 clones, with 80% to 90% occurring only once. Trimming pared 0 bases from V and 5 bases from J, leaving 5 bases between. Germline loops: CDR1 ENHRY, CDR2 SYGVKD. The CDR3 consists of 13 residues. Followed over time, Seattle patients had been enrolled while infection was active.

J is TRBJ2-1 and V is TRBV10-3; a possible D gene is TRBD1 (5 bases). Sequenced material: peripheral blood. The TCR originated in a man between 18 and 29 years old with COVID-19, enrolled during active disease. CDR3 DNA: TGTGCCATCAGTGAGTCAGGGGACAATGAGCAGTTCTTC. Protein product: CAISESGDNEQFF.